These 29 T cell receptor beta chains were sequenced from one sample in a study of T-cell memory formation after mild COVID-19. One entry per CDR3 protein results from TCRdb running MiXCR on the 5' RACE reads. The sample lists more than 250,000 distinct CDR3 sequences; 15% to 20% were seen once. The sequencing input was PBMCs or a T cell subset sorted from them (not recorded which). The receptors stem from a man aged 18 to 29 who had mild COVID-19 (a few samples of this study predate the infection). Cell type and time point are not known.

This clonotype appeared a few times. V gene TRBV2 combines with J gene TRBJ1-2; D not certain. CDR1 and CDR2 (germline): SNHLY, FYNNEI. V was cut by 0 bases and J by 3 bases, with 11 bases left in between. The CDR3 is 15 amino acids. The CDR3 DNA sequence: TGTGCCAGCAGTGAAGCGCTTCCGTCAGACTATGGCTACACCTTC. Protein product: CASSEALPSDYGYTF.

This clonotype was counted only a few times. This chain links TRBV4-2 with TRBJ1-1; D unresolved. Germline V lookup: CDR1 LGHNA, CDR2 YNFKEQ. The CDR3 loop spans 17 amino acids. V shed 3 bases and J shed 6 bases, with 23 bases lying between them. CDR3 coding DNA: TGTGCCAGCAGCCAGCTTGGGATGTCCGCGGTGCGCGCTGAAGCTTTCTTT. Its translation: CASSQLGMSAVRAEAFF.

V usage is TRBV5-1 and J usage is TRBJ2-7; D is uncertain. The CDR3 runs to 14 residues. Trimming removed 4 bases from V and 1 base from J, with 12 bases in between. From germline, CDR1 is SGHRS and CDR2 YFSETQ. The CDR3 nucleotides read TGCGCCAGCAGCCGCCGGATGGGGTCCTACGAGCAGTACTTC. Translating gives CASSRRMGSYEQYF.

The genes are TRBV4-3 and TRBJ2-1; TRBD2 might be the D (6 bases). Trimming cost V 5 bases and J 6 bases, with 20 bases left between them. Germline CDR1 and CDR2: LGHNA and YSLEER. The CDR3 has 16 amino acids. The CDR3: CASSGRLGGYFNEQFF. CDR3 coding DNA: TGCGCCAGCAGCGGACGACTTGGAGGGTATTTCAATGAGCAGTTCTTC.

This clonotype was counted a few times. The chain links TRBV4-3 to TRBJ2-6; D unclear. Germline CDR1 reads LGHNA; CDR2 reads YSLEER. The CDR3 spans 18 residues. V was clipped by 3 bases and J by 0 bases, with 15 bases between them. DNA for the CDR3: TGCGCCAGCAGCCAGGGCGATGGACCGACCTCTGGGGCCAACGTCCTGACTTTC. Protein: CASSQGDGPTSGANVLTF.

A few counts support this clonotype. The chain combines TRBV27 with TRBJ2-7; 7 bases map to TRBD2. Trimming cost V 6 bases and J 2 bases; bases outside gene matches: 10. The CDR3 loop spans 15 amino acids. Germline CDR1 reads MNHEY; CDR2 reads SMNVEV (reference sequence). The CDR3 DNA sequence: TGTGCCAGCAGCCAGCGGGGAACCGGCCCCTACGAGCAGTACGTC. Encoded protein: CASSQRGTGPYEQYV.

V and J are TRBV4-2 and TRBJ2-5; tentative D call: TRBD2 (6 bases). Trimming cost V 1 base and J 4 bases, with 10 bases left between them. CDR1 is LGHNA and CDR2 is YNFKEQ in the germline V gene. The CDR3 is 14 amino acids. The CDR3 reads CASSQAIGGETQYF. In DNA, the CDR3 is TGTGCCAGCAGCCAAGCGATCGGGGGAGAGACCCAGTACTTC.

This clonotype was counted between two and nine times. The chain has TRBV14 and TRBJ1-1, with 7 positions matching TRBD1. Trimming at V came to 6 bases and at J to 3 bases, leaving 10 bases not matched to a gene. This CDR3 is 15 amino acids long. Germline assignment: CDR1 SGHDN and CDR2 FVKESK. CDR3 sequence: CASRPTGTEDTEAFF. In nucleotides, the CDR3 is TGTGCCAGCAGACCTACCGGGACAGAGGACACTGAAGCTTTCTTT.

This clonotype showed up just a few times. This chain joins TRBV6-6 and TRBJ2-6, with D maybe TRBD1 (6 bases). CDR1 MNHNY and CDR2 SVGAGI come from the germline V gene (reference sequence). This CDR3 spans 13 amino acids. With 11 bases removed from V and 4 bases from J, the gap between germline ends came to 12 bases. The CDR3 sequence: CAYRVSGANVLTF. The CDR3 DNA reads as TGTGCCTACAGGGTGTCCGGGGCCAACGTCCTGACTTTC.

V usage is TRBV18 and J usage is TRBJ2-1, with 9 bases that match TRBD1. The ends lost 3 bases at V and 10 bases at J; junction bases unmatched: 16. There are 17 residues in the CDR3. CDR1 KGHSH and CDR2 LQKENI come from the germline V gene. In DNA form, the CDR3 reads TGTGCCAGCTCACCTTTCGCTCCGGGACAGGGAGTTCAAGAGCAGTTCTTC. Translation: CASSPFAPGQGVQEQFF.

The chain has TRBV28 and TRBJ1-5, with 9 bases aligning to TRBD1. V gave up 7 bases and J gave up 4 bases; unmatched junction bases: 8. From germline, CDR1 is MDHEN and CDR2 SYDVKM. CDR3 length equals 15 residues. CDR3 protein: CASTLGDRENQPQHF. CDR3 in DNA: TGTGCCAGCACCCTGGGGGACAGGGAGAATCAGCCCCAGCATTTT.

The chain has TRBV24-1 and TRBJ1-2, with no clear D. The germline V gene has CDR1 KGHDR and CDR2 SFDVKD. The CDR3 is 14 amino acids. The V end was cut by 4 bases, the J end by 5 bases, with 13 bases between. The CDR3 nucleotides read TGTGCCACCAGTGACCCCGATTTCACTTATGGCTACACCTTC. The encoded protein is CATSDPDFTYGYTF.

This clonotype was observed a handful of times. The V gene is TRBV7-2, the J gene TRBJ2-5, with D possibly TRBD1 on 6 matching bases. Germline CDR1 is SGHTA and CDR2 is FQGNSA. Trimming cost V 7 bases and J 2 bases, with 14 bases left between them. The CDR3 has 14 residues. The CDR3 DNA sequence: TGTGCCAGCACCCCCATGAGGGGGCAAGAGACCCAGTACTTC. It encodes CASTPMRGQETQYF.

This clonotype appeared many times. The chain carries TRBV5-1 and TRBJ2-7, with 11 bases aligning to TRBD1. V lost 4 bases, J lost 1 base, and 7 bases stayed unmatched. Germline CDR1 is SGHRS and CDR2 is YFSETQ. This CDR3 spans 16 amino acids. DNA of the CDR3: TGCGCCAGCAGCGGCGGACAGGGGGCCTATTCCTACGAGCAGTACTTC. Protein: CASSGGQGAYSYEQYF.

The chain joins TRBV4-1 to TRBJ2-7; D is perhaps TRBD1 (5 bases). V lost 4 bases and J 4 bases, leaving 17 bases between the germline ends. CDR1 MGHRA and CDR2 YSYEKL come from the germline V gene. The CDR3 length is 15 residues. In DNA form, the CDR3 reads TGCGCCAGCAGCCCGAATGGGCAGGGATGGTACGAGCAGTACGTC. Its translation is CASSPNGQGWYEQYV.

The chain has TRBV9 and TRBJ2-3, with 7 bases aligning to TRBD2. V shed 3 bases and J 2 bases; nucleotides not matched to a gene: 6. From germline, CDR1 is SGDLS and CDR2 YYNGEE. CDR3 length: 15 residues. CDR3 residues: CASSALTSSTDTQYF. For the CDR3, the DNA is TGTGCCAGCAGCGCTTTGACTAGCTCCACAGATACGCAGTATTTT.

This clonotype turned up a few times. The rearrangement links TRBV18 to TRBJ2-1, with 9 bases identical to TRBD1. V gave up 5 bases and J gave up 4 bases; unmatched junction bases: 6. Germline CDR1 and CDR2: KGHSH and LQKENI. The CDR3 runs to 15 residues. The CDR3 DNA follows: TGTGCCAGCTCATCCGGGACAGGGCTTTACAATGAGCAGTTCTTC. This codes for CASSSGTGLYNEQFF.

This clonotype was detected a few times. The chain links TRBV4-1 to TRBJ1-1, with D tentatively TRBD1 (5 bases). CDR3 size: 17 residues. V lost 2 bases and J lost 5, with 21 bases in between. Germline V gene sequence: CDR1 MGHRA, CDR2 YSYEKL. The CDR3 DNA follows: TGCGCCAGCAGCCAACCCGTGGGTGGGGGAGAAGGGACTGAAGCTTTCTTT. It codes for CASSQPVGGGEGTEAFF.

In this sample, this clonotype turned up a few times. The chain carries TRBV5-1 and TRBJ2-1; 10 nucleotides line up with TRBD2. The CDR3 is made up of 17 amino acids. Germline V gene data show CDR1 as SGHRS and CDR2 as YFSETQ. The J segment lost 1 base and the V segment lost 5 bases, leaving 9 bases of the junction unmatched. The CDR3 is CASSPGLAMESYNEQFF. CDR3 DNA sequence: TGCGCCAGCAGTCCGGGACTAGCGATGGAGTCCTACAATGAGCAGTTCTTC.

J is TRBJ2-1 and V is TRBV7-2; TRBD2 matches at 10 bases. V dropped 0 bases and J dropped 2; count of bases not matched to a gene: 4. This CDR3 is 17 amino acids long. Germline assignment: CDR1 SGHTA and CDR2 FQGNSA. CDR3 protein: CASSLALLAGAYNEQFF. In DNA, the CDR3 is TGTGCCAGCAGCTTAGCATTGCTAGCGGGGGCCTACAATGAGCAGTTCTTC.

V and J are TRBV6-4 and TRBJ2-1; TRBD2 matches at 16 bases. The CDR3 has 16 residues. Germline V gene data show CDR1 as MRHNA and CDR2 as SNTAGT. V shed 3 bases, J shed 6 bases, and the junction held 2 bases outside the gene matches. The CDR3 nucleotides are TGTGCCAGCAGTGATGGGACTAGCGGGGGGGCCAATGAGCAGTTCTTC. This translates into CASSDGTSGGANEQFF.

This clonotype was seen more than once but under ten times. V gene TRBV5-5 combines with J gene TRBJ2-2; TRBD2 is a possible D gene (5 bases). Trimming pared 4 bases from V and 0 bases from J, leaving 7 bases between. CDR1 and CDR2 (germline): SGHKS, YYEKEE (reference sequence). The CDR3 length is 14 residues. CDR3 loop: CASSTGTNTGELFF. The CDR3 DNA sequence: TGTGCCAGCAGCACCGGGACGAACACCGGGGAGCTGTTTTTT.

This clonotype has ten or more counts. The genes are TRBV20-1 and TRBJ2-7, with D possibly TRBD1 on 6 matching bases. The CDR3 extends over 15 amino acids. Per germline, CDR1 DFQATT and CDR2 SNEGSKA (reference sequence). Trimming left V 4 bases short and J 4 bases short, with 20 bases between. CDR3 DNA: TGCAGTGCTACCGCCGGGACATCGAACCATTACGAGCAGTACGTC. Encoded protein: CSATAGTSNHYEQYV.

This sequence joins TRBV18 and TRBJ2-1; 9 bases line up with TRBD2. Germline V gene data show CDR1 as KGHSH and CDR2 as LQKENI. The CDR3 is made up of 15 amino acids. V lost 3 bases, J lost 9 bases, and 9 bases stayed unmatched. DNA of the CDR3: TGTGCCAGCTCACCTCGGGGGACTAGCATGGGTGAGCAGTTCTTC. The encoded protein is CASSPRGTSMGEQFF.

This clonotype has ten or more counts. This chain joins TRBV11-2 and TRBJ2-7; D call uncertain. V lost 6 bases and J lost 0, with 12 bases in between. Germline-derived CDR1 and CDR2 are SGHAT and FQNNGV. The CDR3 is 14 amino acids. CDR3 sequence (DNA): TGTGCCAGCAGTCGGATAGAGAGCTCCTACGAGCAGTACTTC. Translating it yields CASSRIESSYEQYF.

This clonotype was detected many times. The chain carries TRBV5-6 and TRBJ2-3; 10 nucleotides agree with TRBD2. Trimming took 8 bases from V and 4 from J; bases not matched to a gene: 4. The CDR3 consists of 13 residues. Germline V CDR1 and CDR2: SGHDT, YYEEEE. CDR3 sequence reads: CASTSGVADTQYF. CDR3 sequence (DNA): TGTGCCAGTACTAGCGGGGTAGCAGATACGCAGTATTTT. The full variable domain, with the rest looked up from reference TRBV5-6 and TRBJ2-3, is DAGVTQSPTHLIKTRGQQVTLRCSPKSGHDTVSWYQQALGQGPQFIFQYYEEEERQRGNFPDRFSGHQFPNYSSELNVNALLLGDSALYLCASTSGVADTQYFGPGTRLTVL.

This clonotype was detected a few times. V usage is TRBV6-6 and J usage is TRBJ2-1, with D possibly being TRBD1 or TRBD2 (5 bases each). V was cut by 5 bases and J by 4 bases, with 21 bases left in between. This CDR3 has 17 residues. Germline V gives CDR1 MNHNY, CDR2 SVGAGI (reference sequence). CDR3 nucleotides: TGTGCCAGCAGTGGCTCGGGACCAGTTGGGTTTTACAATGAGCAGTTCTTC. It translates to CASSGSGPVGFYNEQFF.

The rearrangement uses TRBV20-1 and TRBJ1-5; D possibly corresponds to TRBD1 (6 bases). The V end lost 0 bases, the J end lost 1 base, and 10 bases lay between the germline ends. This CDR3 has 15 amino acids. The germline V gene has CDR1 DFQATT and CDR2 SNEGSKA (reference sequence). Here the CDR3 DNA reads TGCAGTGCTAGAGATCGGAGGGGGAGCAATCAGCCCCAGCATTTT. Its protein product is CSARDRRGSNQPQHF.

The chain employs TRBV3-1 and TRBJ1-1; no reliable D call. The CDR3 contains 15 residues. Germline CDR1 reads LGHDT; CDR2 reads YNNKEL (reference sequence). V gave up 6 bases and J gave up 1 base, with 15 bases separating them. DNA for the CDR3: TGTGCCAGCAGGCCAAGTATACGGAAGAACACTGAAGCTTTCTTT. As protein: CASRPSIRKNTEAFF.